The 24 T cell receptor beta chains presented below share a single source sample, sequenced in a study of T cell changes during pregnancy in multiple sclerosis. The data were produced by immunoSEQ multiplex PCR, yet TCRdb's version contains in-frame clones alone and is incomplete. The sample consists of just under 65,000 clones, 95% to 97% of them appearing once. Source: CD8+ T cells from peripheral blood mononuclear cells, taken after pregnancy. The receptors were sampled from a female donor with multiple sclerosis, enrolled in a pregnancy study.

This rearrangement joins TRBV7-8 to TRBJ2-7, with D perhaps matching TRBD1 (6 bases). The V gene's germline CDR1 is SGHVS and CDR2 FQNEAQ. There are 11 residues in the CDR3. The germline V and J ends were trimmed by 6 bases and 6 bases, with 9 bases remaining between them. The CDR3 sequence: CASRSRGEQYF. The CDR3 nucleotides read TGTGCCAGCAGGTCCAGGGGCGAGCAGTACTTC.

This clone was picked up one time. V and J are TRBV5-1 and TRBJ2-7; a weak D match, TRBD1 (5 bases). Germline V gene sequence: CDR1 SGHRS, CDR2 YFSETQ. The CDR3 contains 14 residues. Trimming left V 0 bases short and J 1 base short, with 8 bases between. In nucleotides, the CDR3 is TGCGCCAGCAGCTTGGGGGCAGGGTCCTACGAGCAGTACTTC. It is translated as CASSLGAGSYEQYF.

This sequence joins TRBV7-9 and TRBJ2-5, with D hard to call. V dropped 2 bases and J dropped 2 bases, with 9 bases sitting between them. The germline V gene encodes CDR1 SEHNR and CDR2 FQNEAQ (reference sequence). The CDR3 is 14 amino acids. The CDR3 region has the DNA TGTGCCAGCAGCTTATTGGCAGCGCAAGAGACCCAGTACTTC. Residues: CASSLLAAQETQYF. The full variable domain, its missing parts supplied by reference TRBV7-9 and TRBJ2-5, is DTGVSQNPRHKITKRGQNVTFRCDPISEHNRLYWYRQTLGQGPEFLTYFQNEAQLEKSRLLSDRFSAERPKGSFSTLEIQRTEQGDSAMYLCASSLLAAQETQYFGPGTRLLVL.

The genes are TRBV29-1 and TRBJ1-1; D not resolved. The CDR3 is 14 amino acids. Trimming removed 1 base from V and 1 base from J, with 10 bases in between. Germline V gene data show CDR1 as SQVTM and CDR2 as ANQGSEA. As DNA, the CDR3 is TGCAGCGTTGAAGGCCGAGTCAAGAACACTGAAGCTTTCTTT. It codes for CSVEGRVKNTEAFF.

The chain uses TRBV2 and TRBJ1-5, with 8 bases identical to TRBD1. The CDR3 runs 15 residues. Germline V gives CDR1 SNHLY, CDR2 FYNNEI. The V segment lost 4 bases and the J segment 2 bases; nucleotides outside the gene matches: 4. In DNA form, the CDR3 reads TGTGCCAGCAGTGGGACAGGGACAGGCAATCAGCCCCAGCATTTT. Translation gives CASSGTGTGNQPQHF.

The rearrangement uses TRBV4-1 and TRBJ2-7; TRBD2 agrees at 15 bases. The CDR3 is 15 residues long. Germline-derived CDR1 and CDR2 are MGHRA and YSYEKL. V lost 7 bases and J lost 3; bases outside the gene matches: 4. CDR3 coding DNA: TGCGCCAGCACCAGGACTAGCGGGAGGGACTACGAGCAGTACTTC. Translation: CASTRTSGRDYEQYF.

The CDR3 sequence: CASTQTGFTGELFF. CDR3 DNA: TGTGCCAGCACCCAGACAGGGTTTACCGGGGAGCTGTTTTTT. The rearrangement uses TRBV27 and TRBJ2-2, with 7 bases matching TRBD1. V lost 7 bases to trimming and J lost 5 bases; unmatched junction nucleotides: 7. The CDR3 length is 14 residues. Germline lookup yields CDR1 MNHEY and CDR2 SMNVEV (reference sequence).

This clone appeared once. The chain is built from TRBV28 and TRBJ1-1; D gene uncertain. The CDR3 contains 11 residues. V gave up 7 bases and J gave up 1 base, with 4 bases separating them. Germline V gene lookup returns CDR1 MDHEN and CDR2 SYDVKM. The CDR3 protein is CASNGNTEAFF. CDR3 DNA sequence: TGTGCCAGCAACGGGAACACTGAAGCTTTCTTT.

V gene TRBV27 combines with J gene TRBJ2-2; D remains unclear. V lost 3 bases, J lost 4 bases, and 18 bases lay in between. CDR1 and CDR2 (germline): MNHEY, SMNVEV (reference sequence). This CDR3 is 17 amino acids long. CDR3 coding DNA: TGTGCCAGCAGTTTGAGATACTTACGGAGCTTCACCGGGGAGCTGTTTTTT. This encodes CASSLRYLRSFTGELFF.

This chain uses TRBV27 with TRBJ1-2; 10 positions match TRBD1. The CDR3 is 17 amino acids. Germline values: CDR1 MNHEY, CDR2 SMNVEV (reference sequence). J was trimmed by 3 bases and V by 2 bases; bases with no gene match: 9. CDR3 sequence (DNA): TGTGCCAGCAGTTTAACAAGGACAGGGGGATTTTACTATGGCTACACCTTC. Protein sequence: CASSLTRTGGFYYGYTF.

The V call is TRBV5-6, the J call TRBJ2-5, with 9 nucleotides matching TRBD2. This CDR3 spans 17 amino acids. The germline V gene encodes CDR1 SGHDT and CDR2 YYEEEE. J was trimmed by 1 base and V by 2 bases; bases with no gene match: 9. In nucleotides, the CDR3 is TGTGCCAGCAGCTTCCAGACTAGCGGAGGATTCCAAGAGACCCAGTACTTC. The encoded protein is CASSFQTSGGFQETQYF.

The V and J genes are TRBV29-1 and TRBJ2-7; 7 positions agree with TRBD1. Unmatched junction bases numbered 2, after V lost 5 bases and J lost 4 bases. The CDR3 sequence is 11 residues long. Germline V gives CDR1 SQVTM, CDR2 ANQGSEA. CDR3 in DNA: TGCAGCGTTCTACAGGGGTACGAGCAGTACTTC. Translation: CSVLQGYEQYF.

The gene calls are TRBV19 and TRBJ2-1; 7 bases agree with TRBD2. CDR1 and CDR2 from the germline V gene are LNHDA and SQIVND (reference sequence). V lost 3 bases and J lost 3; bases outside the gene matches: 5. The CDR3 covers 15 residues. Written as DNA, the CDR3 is TGTGCCAGTAGTATGGGAGGGATGAGCTACAATGAGCAGTTCTTC. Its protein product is CASSMGGMSYNEQFF.

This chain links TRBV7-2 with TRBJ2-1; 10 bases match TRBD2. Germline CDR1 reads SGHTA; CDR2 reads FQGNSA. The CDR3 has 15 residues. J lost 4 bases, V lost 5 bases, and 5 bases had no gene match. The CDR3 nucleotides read TGTGCCAGCAGCCTGAGTAGCGGGAGGTACAATGAGCAGTTCTTC. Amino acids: CASSLSSGRYNEQFF.

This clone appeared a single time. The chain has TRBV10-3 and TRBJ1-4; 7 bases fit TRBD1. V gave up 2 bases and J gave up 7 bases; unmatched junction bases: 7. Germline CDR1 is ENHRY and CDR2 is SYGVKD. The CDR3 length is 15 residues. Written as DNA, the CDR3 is TGTGCCATCAGTGAGGCGGACAGGAGCTCTGAAAAACTGTTTTTT. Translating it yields CAISEADRSSEKLFF.

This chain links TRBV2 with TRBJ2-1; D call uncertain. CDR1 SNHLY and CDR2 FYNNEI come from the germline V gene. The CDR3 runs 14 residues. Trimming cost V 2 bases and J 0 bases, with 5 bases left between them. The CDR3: CASSERSSYNEQFF. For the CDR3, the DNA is TGTGCCAGCAGTGAAAGGAGCTCCTACAATGAGCAGTTCTTC.

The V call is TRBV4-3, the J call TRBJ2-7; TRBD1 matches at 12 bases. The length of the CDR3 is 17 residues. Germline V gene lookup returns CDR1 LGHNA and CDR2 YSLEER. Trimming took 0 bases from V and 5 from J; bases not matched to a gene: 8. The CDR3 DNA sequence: TGCGCCAGCAGCCAAGATAACCCGGGACAGGGGGCTGACGAGCAGTACTTC. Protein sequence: CASSQDNPGQGADEQYF.

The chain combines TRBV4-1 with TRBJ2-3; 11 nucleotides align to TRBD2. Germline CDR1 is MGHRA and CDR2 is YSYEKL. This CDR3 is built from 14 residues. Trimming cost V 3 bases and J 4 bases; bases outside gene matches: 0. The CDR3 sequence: CASSQTSGADTQYF. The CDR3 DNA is TGCGCCAGCAGCCAGACTAGCGGGGCAGATACGCAGTATTTT.

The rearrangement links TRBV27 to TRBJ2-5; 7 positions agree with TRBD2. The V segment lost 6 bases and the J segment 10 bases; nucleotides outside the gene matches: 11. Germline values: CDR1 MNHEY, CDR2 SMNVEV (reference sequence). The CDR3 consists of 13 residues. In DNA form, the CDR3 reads TGTGCCAGCAGGGGGCTAGCGGCATACTTCCAGTACTTC. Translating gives CASRGLAAYFQYF.

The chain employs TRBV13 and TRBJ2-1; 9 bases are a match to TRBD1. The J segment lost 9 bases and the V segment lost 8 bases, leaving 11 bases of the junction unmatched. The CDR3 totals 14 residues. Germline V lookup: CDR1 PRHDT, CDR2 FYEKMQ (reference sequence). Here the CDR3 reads CASSGQGPGLEQFF. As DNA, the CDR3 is TGTGCCAGCTCCGGACAGGGGCCCGGGCTTGAGCAGTTCTTC.

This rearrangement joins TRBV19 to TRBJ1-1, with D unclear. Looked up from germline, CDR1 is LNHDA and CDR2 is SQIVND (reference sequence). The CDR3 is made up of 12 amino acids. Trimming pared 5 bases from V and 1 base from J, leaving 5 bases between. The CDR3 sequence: CASSSGNTEAFF. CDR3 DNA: TGTGCCAGTAGTTCAGGGAACACTGAAGCTTTCTTT.

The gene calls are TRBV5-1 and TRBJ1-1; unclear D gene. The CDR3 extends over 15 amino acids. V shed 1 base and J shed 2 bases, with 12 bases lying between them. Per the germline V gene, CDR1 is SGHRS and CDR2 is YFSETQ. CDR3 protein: CASSLISPGNTEAFF. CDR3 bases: TGCGCCAGCAGCTTGATCAGTCCGGGAAACACTGAAGCTTTCTTT.

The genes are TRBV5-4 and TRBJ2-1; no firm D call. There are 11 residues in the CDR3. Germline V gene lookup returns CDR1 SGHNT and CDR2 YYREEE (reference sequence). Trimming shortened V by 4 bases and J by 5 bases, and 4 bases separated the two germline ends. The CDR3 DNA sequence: TGTGCCAGCAGCGGCAACAATGAGCAGTTCTTC. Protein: CASSGNNEQFF.

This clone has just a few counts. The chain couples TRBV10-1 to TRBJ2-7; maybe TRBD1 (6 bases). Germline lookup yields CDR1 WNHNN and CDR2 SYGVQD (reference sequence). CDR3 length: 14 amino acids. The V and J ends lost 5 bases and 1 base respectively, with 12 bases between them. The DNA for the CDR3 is TGCGCCAGCAGTATGGGGGCGAGGTCCTACGAGCAGTACTTC. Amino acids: CASSMGARSYEQYF.